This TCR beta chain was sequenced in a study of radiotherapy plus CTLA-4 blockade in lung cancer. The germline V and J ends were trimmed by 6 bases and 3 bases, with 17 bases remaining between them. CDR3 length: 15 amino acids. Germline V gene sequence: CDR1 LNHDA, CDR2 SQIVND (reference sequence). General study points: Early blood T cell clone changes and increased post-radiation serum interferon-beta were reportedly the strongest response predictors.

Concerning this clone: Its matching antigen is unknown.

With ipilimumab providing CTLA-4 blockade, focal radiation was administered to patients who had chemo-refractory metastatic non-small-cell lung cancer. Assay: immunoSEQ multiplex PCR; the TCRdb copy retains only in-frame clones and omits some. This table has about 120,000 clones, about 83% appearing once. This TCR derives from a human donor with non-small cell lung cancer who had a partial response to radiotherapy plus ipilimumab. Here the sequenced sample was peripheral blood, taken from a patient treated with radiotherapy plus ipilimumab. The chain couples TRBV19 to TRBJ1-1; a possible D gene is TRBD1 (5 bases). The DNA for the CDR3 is TGTGCCAGTAGGAACGATTGGGGGGGATACACTGAAGCTTTCTTT. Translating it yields CASRNDWGGYTEAFF.